The sequence of this TCR beta chain was determined in a study of blood T cell repertoires in COVID-19. Study details: The United States, Italy and Spain provided the acute and convalescent COVID-19 samples.

The length of the CDR3 is 10 residues. Trimming cost V 8 bases and J 6 bases, with 8 bases left between them. Germline V gene sequence: CDR1 MGHDK, CDR2 SYGVNS. Data came from immunoSEQ multiplex PCR; TCRdb stores just in-frame clones and leaves some out. Of 80,000 or so clones in the sample, around 90% were seen once. The TCR sequence derives from a human donor in a cohort sampled during active COVID-19. Material for sequencing was peripheral blood. The rearrangement links TRBV25-1 to TRBJ2-7; a possible D gene is TRBD1 (5 bases). The CDR3 bases are TGTGCCAGCCAGGGTTGCGAGCAGTACTTC. Its protein product is CASQGCEQYF.